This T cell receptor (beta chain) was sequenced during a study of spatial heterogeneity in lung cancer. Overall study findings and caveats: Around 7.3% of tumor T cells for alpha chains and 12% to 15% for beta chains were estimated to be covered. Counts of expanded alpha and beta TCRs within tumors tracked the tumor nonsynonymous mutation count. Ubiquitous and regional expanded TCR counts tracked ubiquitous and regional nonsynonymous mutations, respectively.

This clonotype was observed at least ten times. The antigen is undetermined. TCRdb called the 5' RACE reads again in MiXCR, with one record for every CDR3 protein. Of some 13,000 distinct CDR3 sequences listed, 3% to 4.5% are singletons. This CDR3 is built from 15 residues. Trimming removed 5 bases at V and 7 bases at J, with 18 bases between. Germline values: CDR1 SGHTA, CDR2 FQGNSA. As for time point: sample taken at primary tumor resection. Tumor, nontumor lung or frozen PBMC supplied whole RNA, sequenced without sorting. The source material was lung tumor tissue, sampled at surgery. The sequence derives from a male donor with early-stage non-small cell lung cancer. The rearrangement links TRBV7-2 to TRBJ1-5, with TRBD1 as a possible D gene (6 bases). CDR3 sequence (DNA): TGTGCCAGCAGCCCTGGGGGGGCCCCAGGACAGCCCCAGCATTTT. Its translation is CASSPGGAPGQPQHF.